This TCR beta chain comes out of a study of CD8 T cells in Susac syndrome. General study results and limits: Regarding the TCR sequencing and HLA analysis, the study admitted that a relatively small number of individuals were involved. CD4+ T cell repertoires in Susac syndrome lacked clonal expansion.

This CDR3 region has 13 residues. Germline V gene lookup returns CDR1 LGHNA and CDR2 YSLEER. This clonotype was seen once. Its target is not known. The junction differs from germline at one of its ends, possibly a read error. Random hexamers were used to reverse transcribe roughly 0.45 to 1 ug of RNA. It was immunoSEQ multiplex PCR that amplified TCR beta CDR3 across 54 Vbeta and 13 Jbeta. TCRdb processed the immunoSEQ multiplex PCR reads anew with MiXCR; each CDR3 protein has one entry. The sample records some 150,000 distinct CDR3 sequences, 85% to 95% being singletons. The chain recombines TRBV4-3 with TRBJ1-1; unclear D gene. The source of this sequence is a human donor with Susac syndrome. The specimen sequenced was CD4+ T cells from PBMCs. The CDR3 nucleotides are TGCGCCAGCAGCCAAGATCGGAACAGTGAAGCTTTCTTT. The encoded protein is CASSQDRNSEAFF.